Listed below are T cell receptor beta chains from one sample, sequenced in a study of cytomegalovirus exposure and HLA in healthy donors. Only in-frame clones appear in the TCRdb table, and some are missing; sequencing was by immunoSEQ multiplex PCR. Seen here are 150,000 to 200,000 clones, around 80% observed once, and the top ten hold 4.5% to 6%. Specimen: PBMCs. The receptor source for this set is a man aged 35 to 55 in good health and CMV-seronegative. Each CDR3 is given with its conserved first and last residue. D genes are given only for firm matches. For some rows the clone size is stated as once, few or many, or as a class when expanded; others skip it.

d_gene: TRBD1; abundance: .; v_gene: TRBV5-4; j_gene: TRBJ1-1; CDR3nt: TGTGCCAGCAGCCCTCCGGGACAGAGGAACACTGAAGCTTTCTTT; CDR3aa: CASSPPGQRNTEAFF
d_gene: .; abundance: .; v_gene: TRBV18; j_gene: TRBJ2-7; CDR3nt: TGTGCCAGCTCACCCGGCCAGGGGCTTACCTACGAGCAGTACTTC; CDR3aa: CASSPGQGLTYEQYF
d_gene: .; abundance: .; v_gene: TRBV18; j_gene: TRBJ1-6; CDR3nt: TGTGCCAGCTCACCACCCTCTCGAGGGAGGGATTCACCCCTCCACTTT; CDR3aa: CASSPPSRGRDSPLHF
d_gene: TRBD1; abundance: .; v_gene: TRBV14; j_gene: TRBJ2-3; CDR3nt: TGTGCCAGCAGCCCCCGGACAGGGTGGACAGATACGCAGTATTTT; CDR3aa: CASSPRTGWTDTQYF
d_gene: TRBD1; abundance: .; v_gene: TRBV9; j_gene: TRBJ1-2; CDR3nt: TGTGCCAGCAGCGTCGGACAGGGGCAAGGCTATGGCTACACCTTC; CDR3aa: CASSVGQGQGYGYTF
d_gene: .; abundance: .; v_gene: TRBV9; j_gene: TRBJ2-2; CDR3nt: TGTGCCAGCAGTGCAGACAGGATGAACACCGGGGAGCTGTTTTTT; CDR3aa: CASSADRMNTGELFF
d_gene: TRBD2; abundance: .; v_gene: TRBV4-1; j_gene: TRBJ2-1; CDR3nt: TGCGCCAGCAGCCGGACTAGCGGGAGGGCCGAATCCTACAATGAGCAGTTCTTC; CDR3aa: CASSRTSGRAESYNEQFF
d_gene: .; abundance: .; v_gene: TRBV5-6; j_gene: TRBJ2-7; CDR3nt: TGTGCCAGCAGCAATACCGGACAGTTCTACGAGCAGTACTTC; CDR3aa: CASSNTGQFYEQYF
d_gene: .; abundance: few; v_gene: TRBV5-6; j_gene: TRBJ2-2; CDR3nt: TGTGCCAGCAGCTTGCCGGGACAGAACACCGGGGAGCTGTTTTTT; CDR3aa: CASSLPGQNTGELFF
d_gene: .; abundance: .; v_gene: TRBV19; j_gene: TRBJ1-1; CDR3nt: TGTGCCAGTATGTCGCTAGGAAGAACTGAAGCTTTCTTT; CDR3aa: CASMSLGRTEAFF
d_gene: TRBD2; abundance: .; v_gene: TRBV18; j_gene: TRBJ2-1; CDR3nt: TGTGCCAGCTCTCCTACCCAGCGGGGGGGCAAGGCGAATGAGCAGTTCTTC; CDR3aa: CASSPTQRGGKANEQFF
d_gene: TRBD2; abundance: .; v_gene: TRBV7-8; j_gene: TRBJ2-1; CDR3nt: TGTGCCAGCACCCCCCTAGCGGGCCCAAATGAGCAGTTCTTC; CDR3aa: CASTPLAGPNEQFF
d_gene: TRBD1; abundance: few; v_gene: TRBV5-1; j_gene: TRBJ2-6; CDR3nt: TGCGCCAGCAGCTTGCGACCGGGACAGAGAAGCTCTGGGGCCAACGTCCTGACTTTC; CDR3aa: CASSLRPGQRSSGANVLTF
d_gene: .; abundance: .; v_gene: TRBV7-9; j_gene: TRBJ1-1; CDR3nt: TGTGCCAGCAGCCGTCGTACAGGGATTGGCACTGAAGCTTTCTTT; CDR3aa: CASSRRTGIGTEAFF
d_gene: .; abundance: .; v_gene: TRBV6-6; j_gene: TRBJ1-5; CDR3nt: TGTGCCAGCAACAAAGGGGGGGCGTCCGGTCAGCCCCAGCATTTT; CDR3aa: CASNKGGASGQPQHF
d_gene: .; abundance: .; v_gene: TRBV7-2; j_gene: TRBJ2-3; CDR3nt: TGTGCCAGCAGCTTAGCGGAGGATACGCAGTATTTT; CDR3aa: CASSLAEDTQYF
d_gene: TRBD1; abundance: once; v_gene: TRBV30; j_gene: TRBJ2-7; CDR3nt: TGTGCCTGGAGAGAGACAGGGAAACACGAGCAGTACTTC; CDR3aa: CAWRETGKHEQYF
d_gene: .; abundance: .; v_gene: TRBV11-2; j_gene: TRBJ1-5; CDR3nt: TGTGCCAGCAGCGCGAATAGCAATCAGCCCCAGCATTTT; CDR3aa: CASSANSNQPQHF
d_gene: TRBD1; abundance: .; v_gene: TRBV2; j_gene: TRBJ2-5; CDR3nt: TGTGCCAGTCTCCCGGGACAGGGATCGGGTTCTGAAGAGACCCAGTACTTC; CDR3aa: CASLPGQGSGSEETQYF
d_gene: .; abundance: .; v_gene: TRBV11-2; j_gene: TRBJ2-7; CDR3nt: TGTGCCAGCAGCTTATTGACAGGCGGGGAGCAGTACTTC; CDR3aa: CASSLLTGGEQYF
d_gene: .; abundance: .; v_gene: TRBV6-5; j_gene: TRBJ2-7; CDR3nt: TGTGCCAGCAGTTACCGGGGTAGCTTCCACGAGCAGTACTTC; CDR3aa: CASSYRGSFHEQYF
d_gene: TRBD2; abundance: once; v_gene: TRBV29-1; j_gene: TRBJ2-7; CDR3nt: TGCAGCGTTCTAGCGGGGGGGTACGAGCAGTACTTC; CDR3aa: CSVLAGGYEQYF
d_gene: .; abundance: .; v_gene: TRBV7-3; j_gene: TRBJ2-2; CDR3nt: TGTGCCAGCAGCTTGGGGGGAGTTAGTACCGGGGAGCTGTTTTTT; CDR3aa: CASSLGGVSTGELFF
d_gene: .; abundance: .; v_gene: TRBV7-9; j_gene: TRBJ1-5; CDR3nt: TGTGCCAGCAGCTTAGCGCCGGGGGATAACAATCAGCCCCAGCATTTT; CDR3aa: CASSLAPGDNNQPQHF
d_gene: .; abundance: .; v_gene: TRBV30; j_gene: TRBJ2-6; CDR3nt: TGTGCCTGGAGTTGGACAGACTCTGGGGCCAACGTCCTGACTTTC; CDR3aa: CAWSWTDSGANVLTF
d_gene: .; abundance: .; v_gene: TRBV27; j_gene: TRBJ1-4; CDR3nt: TGTGCCAGCAGTTTACGGGCAGGGGTCGAAAAACTGTTTTTT; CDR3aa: CASSLRAGVEKLFF
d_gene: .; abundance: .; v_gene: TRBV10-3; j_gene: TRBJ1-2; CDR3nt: TGTGCCATCAGTGTGGGGCAAGGCTACACCTTC; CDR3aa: CAISVGQGYTF
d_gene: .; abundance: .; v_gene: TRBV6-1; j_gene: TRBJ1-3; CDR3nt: TGTGCCAGCAGTGCCGAGACAGCCTCTTTCTCTGGAAACACCATATATTTT; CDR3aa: CASSAETASFSGNTIYF
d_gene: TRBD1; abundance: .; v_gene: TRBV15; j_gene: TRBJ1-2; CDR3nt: TGTGCCACCAGCACCACCCGCGGAGGGGGCGACCCACACTATGGCTACACCTTC; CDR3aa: CATSTTRGGGDPHYGYTF
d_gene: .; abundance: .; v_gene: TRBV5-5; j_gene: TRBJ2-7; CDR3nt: TGTGCCAGCAGCTTGAGCTCAAACTACGAGCAGTACTTC; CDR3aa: CASSLSSNYEQYF
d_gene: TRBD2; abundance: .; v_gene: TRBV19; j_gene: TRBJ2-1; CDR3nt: TGTGCCAGTCTAGCGGGGGGCTCCTACAATGAGCAGTTCTTC; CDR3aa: CASLAGGSYNEQFF
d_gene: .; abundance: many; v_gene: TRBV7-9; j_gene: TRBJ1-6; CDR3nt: TGTGCCAGCAGCCCCCCGACAGCCTCCTATAATTCACCCCTCCACTTT; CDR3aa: CASSPPTASYNSPLHF
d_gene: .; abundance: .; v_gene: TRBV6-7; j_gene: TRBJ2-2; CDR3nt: TGTGCCAGCAGATACGGGTCCCGAGGGCCCGGGGAGCTGTTTTTT; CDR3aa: CASRYGSRGPGELFF
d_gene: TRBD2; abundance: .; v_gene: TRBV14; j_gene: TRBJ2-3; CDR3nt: TGTGCCAGCAGCCCCTCGGTTAGGCTAGCGGGAGTGGGAGATACGCAGTATTTT; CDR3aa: CASSPSVRLAGVGDTQYF
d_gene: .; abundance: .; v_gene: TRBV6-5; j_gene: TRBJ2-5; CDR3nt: TGTGCCAGCAGTTACCAGCGGCGGGAGACCCAGTACTTC; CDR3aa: CASSYQRRETQYF
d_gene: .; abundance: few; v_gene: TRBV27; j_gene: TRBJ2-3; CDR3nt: TGTGCCAGCAGTTTAGGCCATACGCAGTATTTT; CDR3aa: CASSLGHTQYF
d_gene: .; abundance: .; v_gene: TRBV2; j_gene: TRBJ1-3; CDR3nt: TGTGCCAGCAGTGATGCCCAGGGCAGAGACACCATATATTTT; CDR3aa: CASSDAQGRDTIYF
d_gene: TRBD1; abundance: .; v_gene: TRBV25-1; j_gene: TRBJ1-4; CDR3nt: TGTGCCAGCAGTGAATGGAACAGGGGGAGTGAAAAACTGTTTTTT; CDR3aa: CASSEWNRGSEKLFF
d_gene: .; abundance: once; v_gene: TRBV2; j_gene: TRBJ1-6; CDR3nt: TGTGCCAGCAGTGAACAGGGGTTAGGGTCACCCCTCCACTTT; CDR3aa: CASSEQGLGSPLHF
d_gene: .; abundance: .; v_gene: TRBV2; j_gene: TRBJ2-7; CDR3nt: TGTGCCAGCAGTGAAAGTAACCGCAGCTCCTACGAGCAGTACTTC; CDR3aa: CASSESNRSSYEQYF
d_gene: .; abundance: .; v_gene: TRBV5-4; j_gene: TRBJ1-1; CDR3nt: TGTGCCAGCAGCTCCTCAGTCAGGGGGAACACTGAAGCTTTCTTT; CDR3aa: CASSSSVRGNTEAFF
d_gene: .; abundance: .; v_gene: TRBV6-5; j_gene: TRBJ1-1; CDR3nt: TGTGCCAGCAGTTCAGGGATGGCTGAAGCTTTCTTT; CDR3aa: CASSSGMAEAFF
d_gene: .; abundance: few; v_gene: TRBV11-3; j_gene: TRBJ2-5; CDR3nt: TGTGCCAGCAGCTTAGAGGTGTCGGCAGGCCAAGAGACCCAGTACTTC; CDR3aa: CASSLEVSAGQETQYF
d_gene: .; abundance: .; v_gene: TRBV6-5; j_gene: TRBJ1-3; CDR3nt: TGTGCCAGCAGTTACTCGAGAGGAAACACCATATATTTT; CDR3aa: CASSYSRGNTIYF
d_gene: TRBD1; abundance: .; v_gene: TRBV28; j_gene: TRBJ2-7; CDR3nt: TGTGCCAGCAGAAAGCTGACAGGGGGCTACGAGCAGTACTTC; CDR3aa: CASRKLTGGYEQYF
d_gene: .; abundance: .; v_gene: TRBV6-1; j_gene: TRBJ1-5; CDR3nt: TGTGCCAGCAGTGAACAGGTACGAAGCAATCAGCCCCAGCATTTT; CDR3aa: CASSEQVRSNQPQHF
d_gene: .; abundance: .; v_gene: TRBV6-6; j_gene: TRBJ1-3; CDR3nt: TGTGCCAGCAGTTACTCGAGTGCCTCCTCTGGAAACACCATATATTTT; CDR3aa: CASSYSSASSGNTIYF
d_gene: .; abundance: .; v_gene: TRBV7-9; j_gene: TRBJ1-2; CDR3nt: TGTGCCAGCAGCTTAGCGAGGGCGGCGAGCTATGGCTACACCTTC; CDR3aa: CASSLARAASYGYTF
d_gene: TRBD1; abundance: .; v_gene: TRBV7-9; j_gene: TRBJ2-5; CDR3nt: TGTGCCAGCAGCTTAAGGGGGCTTTACCAAGAGACCCAGTACTTC; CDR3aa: CASSLRGLYQETQYF
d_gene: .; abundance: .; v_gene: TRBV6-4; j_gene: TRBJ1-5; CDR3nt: TGTGCCAGCAGTGAGCAGGGTGGTCAGCCCCAGCATTTT; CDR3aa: CASSEQGGQPQHF
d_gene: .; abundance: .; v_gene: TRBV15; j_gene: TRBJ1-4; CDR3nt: TGTGCCACCAGCAGAGGCGTAGCCTTTAATGAAAAACTGTTTTTT; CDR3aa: CATSRGVAFNEKLFF